The 5 T cell receptor beta chains listed next were all sequenced from one sample in a study of T cells in Graves' hyperthyroidism and ophthalmopathy. There were TCR beta CDR3 regions amplified from RNA transcripts. Researchers ran a first-round RT-PCR on the TCR CDR3 using the HTBI primer set. TCRdb ran MiXCR on the multiplex PCR reads and lists one entry per CDR3 protein. The table lists about 270,000 distinct CDR3 sequences, approximately 23% of them singletons. Sequenced sample: blood. These receptor sequences come from a man aged 30 to 39 with Graves' ophthalmopathy.

In regard to this clonotype: A junction boundary mismatches the germline segment, possibly from a read error. The chain is built from TRBV28 and TRBJ1-1, with D perhaps TRBD1 (5 bases). This CDR3 is 14 amino acids long. The germline CDR1 and CDR2 sequences are MDHEN and SYDVKM. CDR3 bases: TGCGCCAGCAGTTTGTCCGGGGCGAACACTGAAGCTTCCTTT. Amino acids: CASSLSGANTEASF. The full variable domain, rest sourced from reference TRBV28 and TRBJ1-1, is DVKVTQSSRYLVKRTGEKVFLECVQDMDHENMFWYRQDPGLGLRLIYFSYDVKMKEKGDIPEGYSVSREKKERFSLILESASTNQTSMYLCASSLSGANTEASFGQGTRLTVV.

This clonotype occurred many times. The rearrangement uses TRBV2 and TRBJ1-1; D unclear. Trimming stripped 6 bases from V and 6 bases from J, with 14 bases between. CDR1 is SNHLY, CDR2 FYNNEI, per germline. CDR3 length equals 13 residues. DNA of the CDR3: TGTGCCAGCAGCCGTAGGGATGTCTCTGAAGCTTTCTTT. This encodes CASSRRDVSEAFF.

This clonotype has at least ten counts. V and J are TRBV28 and TRBJ1-6; D unclear. This CDR3 has 16 amino acids. The V gene's germline CDR1 is MDHEN and CDR2 SYDVKM. Trimming stripped 5 bases from V and 0 bases from J, with 11 bases between. The CDR3, as DNA: TGTGCCAGCAGTCCTATGATGAGCTCCTATAATTCACCCCTCCACTTT. It yields the protein CASSPMMSSYNSPLHF.

As regards this clonotype: It is likely a read error, because the conserved phenylalanine at the end of the CDR3 is missing. This chain uses TRBV6-2 or TRBV6-3 with TRBJ1-2; maybe TRBD1 (5 bases). The ends were cut back, 4 bases at V and 3 bases at J, with 12 bases in the middle. Germline CDR1 MNHEY, CDR2 SVGEGT. The CDR3 totals 14 residues. In DNA form, the CDR3 reads TGTGCCAGCAGTTCCATAGACAGATACTATGGCTACACCCTC. Translated, it gives CASSSIDRYYGYTL.

This clonotype has just a few counts. V gene TRBV5-4 combines with J gene TRBJ2-7, with TRBD2 matching over 11 bases. Germline trimming cut 0 bases from V and 3 bases from J; bases unmatched to any gene: 5. The CDR3 has 16 amino acids. Germline loops: CDR1 SGHNT, CDR2 YYREEE (reference sequence). The CDR3 sequence: CASSLDVGLAVYEQYF. CDR3 coding DNA: TGTGCCAGCAGCTTGGATGTGGGACTAGCGGTCTACGAGCAGTACTTC.